This T cell receptor beta chain was captured in a study of shared clonotypes between healthy human individuals. As concerns this clone: Antigen: not known.

Terminally differentiated effector memory CD45RA+ cells were excluded from the naive CD8 cells, which were CD45RO-negative and positively selected for CCR7. Clones were sequenced by immunoSEQ multiplex PCR, and TCRdb holds only the in-frame ones, with some missing. The sample holds around 2,100,000 clones, about 95% seen once. The study, taken as a whole, reports: Specimens sampled were limited to blood, with tissue repertoires likely differing. In several donors, around 5.5% of naive CD4 clonotypes appeared in common.

The CDR3 is 14 amino acids. Germline V lookup: CDR1 SGHDT, CDR2 YYEEEE. Trimming stripped 2 bases from V and 2 bases from J, with 9 bases between. The sequencing input was naive CD8+ T cells sorted from blood. The chain carries TRBV5-6 and TRBJ2-3; perhaps D is TRBD1 or TRBD2 (5 bases each). The TCR sequence derives from a man in his late teens or twenties in good health. The CDR3 loop is CASSFGDATDTQYF. The CDR3 DNA sequence: TGTGCCAGCAGCTTTGGGGACGCCACAGATACGCAGTATTTT.